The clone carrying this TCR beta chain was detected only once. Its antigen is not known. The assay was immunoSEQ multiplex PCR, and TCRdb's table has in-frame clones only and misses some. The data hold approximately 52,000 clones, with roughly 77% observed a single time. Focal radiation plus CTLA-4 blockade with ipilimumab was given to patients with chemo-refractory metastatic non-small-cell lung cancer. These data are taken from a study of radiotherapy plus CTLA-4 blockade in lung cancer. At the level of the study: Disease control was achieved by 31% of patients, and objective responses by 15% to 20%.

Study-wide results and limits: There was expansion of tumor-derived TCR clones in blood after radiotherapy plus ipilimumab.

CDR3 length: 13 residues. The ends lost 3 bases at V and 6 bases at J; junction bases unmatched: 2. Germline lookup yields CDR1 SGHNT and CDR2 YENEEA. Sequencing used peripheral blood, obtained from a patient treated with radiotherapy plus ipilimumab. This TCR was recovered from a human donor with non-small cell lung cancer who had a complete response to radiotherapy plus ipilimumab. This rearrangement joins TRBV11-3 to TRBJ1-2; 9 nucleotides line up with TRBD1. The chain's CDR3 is CASSLGQGDGYTF. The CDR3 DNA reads TGTGCCAGCAGCTTGGGACAGGGAGATGGCTACACCTTC.